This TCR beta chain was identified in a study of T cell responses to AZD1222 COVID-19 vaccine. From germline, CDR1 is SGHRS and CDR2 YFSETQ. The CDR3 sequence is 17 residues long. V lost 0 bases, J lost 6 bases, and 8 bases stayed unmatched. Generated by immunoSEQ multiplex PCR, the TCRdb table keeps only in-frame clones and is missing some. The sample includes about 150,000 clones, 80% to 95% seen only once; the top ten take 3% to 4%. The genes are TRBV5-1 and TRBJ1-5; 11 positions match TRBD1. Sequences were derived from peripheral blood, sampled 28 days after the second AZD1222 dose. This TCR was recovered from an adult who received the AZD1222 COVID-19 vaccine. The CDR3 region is CASSLDGQGAPTQPQHF. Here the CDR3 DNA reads TGCGCCAGCAGCTTGGACGGACAGGGGGCCCCAACTCAGCCCCAGCATTTT.